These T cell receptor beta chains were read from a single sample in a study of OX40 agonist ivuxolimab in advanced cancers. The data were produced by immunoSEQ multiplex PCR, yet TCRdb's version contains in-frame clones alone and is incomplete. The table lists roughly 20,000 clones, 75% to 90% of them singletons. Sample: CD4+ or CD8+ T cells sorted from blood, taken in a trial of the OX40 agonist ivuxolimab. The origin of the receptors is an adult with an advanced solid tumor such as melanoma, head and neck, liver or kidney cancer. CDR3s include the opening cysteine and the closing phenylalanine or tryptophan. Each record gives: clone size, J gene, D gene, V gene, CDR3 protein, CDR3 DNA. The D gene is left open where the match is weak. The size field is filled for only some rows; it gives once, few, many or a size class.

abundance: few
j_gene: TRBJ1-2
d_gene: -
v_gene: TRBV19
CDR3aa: CASSIGAGLSIDGYTF
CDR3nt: TGTGCCAGTAGTATAGGGGCAGGGCTTTCGATCGATGGCTACACCTTC

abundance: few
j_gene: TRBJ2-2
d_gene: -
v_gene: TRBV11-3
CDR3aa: CASSLWPGFTGELFF
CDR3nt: TGTGCCAGCAGCTTATGGCCGGGGTTCACCGGGGAGCTGTTTTTT

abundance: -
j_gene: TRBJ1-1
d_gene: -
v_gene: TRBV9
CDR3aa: CASSVQAYTEAFF
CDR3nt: TGTGCCAGCAGCGTTCAGGCCTACACTGAAGCTTTCTTT

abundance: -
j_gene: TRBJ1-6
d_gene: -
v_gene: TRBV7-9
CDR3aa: CASSLGANSPLHF
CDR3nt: TGTGCCAGCAGCTTGGGAGCCAATTCACCCCTCCACTTT

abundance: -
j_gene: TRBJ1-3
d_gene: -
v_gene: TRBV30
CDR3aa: CAWSVMDPGNTIYF
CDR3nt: TGTGCCTGGAGTGTAATGGACCCTGGGAACACCATATATTTT

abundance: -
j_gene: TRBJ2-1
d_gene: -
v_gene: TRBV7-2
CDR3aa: CASSLLGYNEQFF
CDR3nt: TGTGCCAGCAGCTTATTGGGCTACAATGAGCAGTTCTTC

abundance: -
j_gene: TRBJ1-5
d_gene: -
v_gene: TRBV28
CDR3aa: CASSDYNQPQHF
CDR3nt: TGTGCCAGCAGTGACTACAATCAGCCCCAGCATTTT

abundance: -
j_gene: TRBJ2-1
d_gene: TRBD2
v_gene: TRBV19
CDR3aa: CASTYSGDEQFF
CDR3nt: TGTGCCAGTACGTATAGCGGGGACGAGCAGTTCTTC

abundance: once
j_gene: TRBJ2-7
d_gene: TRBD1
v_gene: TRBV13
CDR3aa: CASSLQGAYEQYF
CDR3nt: TGTGCCAGCAGCTTGCAGGGGGCCTACGAGCAGTACTTC

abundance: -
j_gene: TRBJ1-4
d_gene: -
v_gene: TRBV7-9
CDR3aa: CASSLVDEKLFF
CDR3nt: TGTGCCAGCAGCTTAGTGGACGAAAAACTGTTTTTT

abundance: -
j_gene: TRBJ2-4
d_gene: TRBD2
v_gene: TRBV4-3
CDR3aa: CASSQEPSGSLNIQYF
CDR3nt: TGCGCCAGCAGCCAAGAACCTAGCGGGAGCCTAAACATTCAGTACTTC

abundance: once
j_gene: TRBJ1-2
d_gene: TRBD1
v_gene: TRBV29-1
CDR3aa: CSVAGTGGDYGYTF
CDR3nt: TGCAGCGTGGCGGGGACAGGGGGCGACTATGGCTACACCTTC

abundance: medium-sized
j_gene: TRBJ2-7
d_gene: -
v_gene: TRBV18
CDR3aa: CASSAGPQGYEQYF
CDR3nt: TGTGCCAGCTCAGCCGGGCCTCAGGGCTACGAGCAGTACTTC

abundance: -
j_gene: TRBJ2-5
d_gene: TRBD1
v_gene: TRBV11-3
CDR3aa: CASSPGRGRGETQYF
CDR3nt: TGTGCCAGCAGCCCCGGCAGGGGGCGAGGGGAGACCCAGTACTTC

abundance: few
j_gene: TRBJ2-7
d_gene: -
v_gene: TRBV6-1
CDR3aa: CATTLGSNEQYF
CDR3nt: TGTGCCACGACGCTGGGTAGCAACGAGCAGTACTTC

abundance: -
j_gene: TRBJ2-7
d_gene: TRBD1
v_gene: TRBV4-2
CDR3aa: CASSQEGRGQGDGEQYF
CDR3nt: TGTGCCAGCAGCCAAGAAGGTAGGGGTCAGGGGGACGGGGAGCAGTACTTC